These 15 T cell receptor beta chains were sequenced from one sample in a study of blood T cell repertoires in COVID-19. Profiling relied on immunoSEQ multiplex PCR, and the TCRdb table lists in-frame clones only, not all of them. Among around 470,000 clones listed, 89% were seen once. The sequencing input was peripheral blood. The receptors originated from a man aged 18-30 years with COVID-19, enrolled during active disease.

This chain connects TRBV12-5 to TRBJ1-5; D is uncertain. V lost 0 bases and J lost 0, with 9 bases in between. The CDR3 runs 16 residues. In germline, CDR1 is LGHNT, CDR2 FRNRAP. The CDR3 protein is CASGLVLTASNQPQHF. The CDR3 DNA is TGTGCTAGTGGTTTGGTACTTACAGCTAGCAATCAGCCCCAGCATTTT.

This chain uses TRBV6-5 with TRBJ1-4; D is perhaps TRBD1 (5 bases). Trimming removed 5 bases from V and 4 bases from J, with 14 bases in between. From germline, CDR1 is MNHEY and CDR2 SVGAGI. The CDR3 consists of 15 residues. In DNA form, the CDR3 reads TGTGCCAGCAGTCGGCCAGGGAGGGGTAATGAAAAACTGTTTTTT. Its protein is CASSRPGRGNEKLFF.

V usage is TRBV13 and J usage is TRBJ2-7, with D perhaps TRBD2 (5 bases). Trimming cost V 3 bases and J 7 bases, with 16 bases left between them. Germline-derived CDR1 and CDR2 are PRHDT and FYEKMQ (reference sequence). The CDR3 extends over 14 amino acids. The CDR3 coding sequence is TGTGCCAGCAGCTTGGATTCGGGTCCGGGAGAGCAGTACTTC. Its protein is CASSLDSGPGEQYF.

The V and J genes are TRBV4-1 and TRBJ2-1; D not certain. V lost 1 base and J lost 9, with 7 bases in between. Looked up from germline, CDR1 is MGHRA and CDR2 is YSYEKL. This CDR3 has 12 residues. The CDR3 protein is CASSQGAFEQFF. CDR3 DNA sequence: TGCGCCAGCAGCCAAGGAGCGTTTGAGCAGTTCTTC.

As to this clone: Other nucleotide sequences from this sample produce the same CDR3. The chain recombines TRBV7-9 with TRBJ2-1; 9 nucleotides agree with TRBD2. Germline CDR1 and CDR2: SEHNR and FQNEAQ (reference sequence). V dropped 6 bases and J dropped 4; count of bases not matched to a gene: 1. This CDR3 is 13 amino acids long. The CDR3 DNA follows: TGTGCCAGCAGGCTAGCGGGGTACAATGAGCAGTTCTTC. Translation gives CASRLAGYNEQFF. Supplemented by reference TRBV7-9 and TRBJ2-1, the full variable domain reads DTGVSQNPRHKITKRGQNVTFRCDPISEHNRLYWYRQTLGQGPEFLTYFQNEAQLEKSRLLSDRFSAERPKGSFSTLEIQRTEQGDSAMYLCASRLAGYNEQFFGPGTRLTVL.

The chain recombines TRBV18 with TRBJ2-6; D may be TRBD1 (6 bases). Germline CDR1 reads KGHSH; CDR2 reads LQKENI. With 4 bases removed from V and 0 bases from J, the gap between germline ends came to 7 bases. The CDR3 runs to 15 residues. The CDR3 reads CASSQQGSGANVLTF. The CDR3 DNA follows: TGTGCCAGCTCACAACAGGGCTCTGGGGCCAACGTCCTGACTTTC. The variable domain in full, with the rest retrieved from reference TRBV18 and TRBJ2-6, is NAGVMQNPRHLVRRRGQEARLRCSPMKGHSHVYWYRQLPEEGLKFMVYLQKENIIDESGMPKERFSAEFPKEGPSILRIQQVVRGDSAAYFCASSQQGSGANVLTFGAGSRLTVL.

The chain joins TRBV14 to TRBJ2-3, with D possibly being TRBD2 (6 bases). From germline, CDR1 is SGHDN and CDR2 FVKESK. The CDR3 sequence is 16 residues long. V gave up 4 bases and J gave up 5 bases, with 19 bases separating them. For the CDR3, the DNA is TGTGCCAGCAGCCGGACTCTAGCGTACAAGGGAGATACGCAGTATTTT. It translates to CASSRTLAYKGDTQYF.

This chain links TRBV13 with TRBJ2-3, with 13 positions matching TRBD2. In germline, CDR1 is PRHDT, CDR2 FYEKMQ (reference sequence). V shed 4 bases, J shed 6 bases, and the junction held 4 bases outside the gene matches. The CDR3 runs to 15 residues. The CDR3 DNA reads TGTGCCAGCAGCTCCGGACTAGCGGGAGTGGATACGCAGTATTTT. It translates to CASSSGLAGVDTQYF.

As DNA, the CDR3 is TGTGCCAGCAGCACCGATCCTAGCGGGGGGACCCAAGAGACCCAGTACTTC. Translating it yields CASSTDPSGGTQETQYF. The J gene is TRBJ2-5, the V gene TRBV5-4; 11 bases are shared with TRBD2. The germline gives CDR1 SGHNT, CDR2 YYREEE (reference sequence). The CDR3 contains 17 residues. The J segment lost 1 base and the V segment lost 4 bases, leaving 9 bases of the junction unmatched.

This clone was counted between two and nine times. The chain is built from TRBV5-4 and TRBJ2-2; 10 bases fit TRBD1. Germline V gene sequence: CDR1 SGHNT, CDR2 YYREEE (reference sequence). Trimming at V came to 0 bases and at J to 1 base, leaving 6 bases not matched to a gene. This CDR3 comprises 18 residues. The CDR3 DNA sequence: TGTGCCAGCAGCTTGGGACAGGGGGCTAAGAAGAACACCGGGGAGCTGTTTTTT. Translated: CASSLGQGAKKNTGELFF.

The chain carries TRBV20-1 and TRBJ1-1; no firm D call. The germline V gene encodes CDR1 DFQATT and CDR2 SNEGSKA (reference sequence). The length of the CDR3 is 10 residues. Trimming took 3 bases from V and 10 from J, leaving 9 bases between them. The CDR3 nucleotides are TGCAGTGCTAGCCGACTGGGAGCTTTCTTT. Translating gives CSASRLGAFF.

J is TRBJ1-1 and V is TRBV6-5; D is perhaps TRBD1 (6 bases). This CDR3 has 14 residues. V lost 6 bases, J lost 3 bases, and 14 bases lay in between. Germline CDR1 reads MNHEY; CDR2 reads SVGAGI. In nucleotides, the CDR3 is TGTGCCAGCAGCCTCGGACAGCCAGACACTGAAGCTTTCTTT. This codes for CASSLGQPDTEAFF.

This clone was seen only a few times. The chain links TRBV9 to TRBJ1-2, with D maybe TRBD1 (6 bases). The germline gives CDR1 SGDLS, CDR2 YYNGEE. This CDR3 is 15 amino acids long. V lost 2 bases to trimming and J lost 2 bases, with 13 bases between them. The CDR3 DNA sequence: TGTGCCAGCAGCGTCTTTTCTGGACAGAACTATGGCTACACCTTC. Residues: CASSVFSGQNYGYTF.

V usage is TRBV14 and J usage is TRBJ2-7; 9 positions agree with TRBD2. The CDR3 runs to 16 residues. V shed 1 base and J 5 bases; nucleotides not matched to a gene: 9. Germline values: CDR1 SGHDN, CDR2 FVKESK. CDR3 nucleotide sequence: TGTGCCAGCAGCCAAGTTACAGCGGGAGGTAACCACGAGCAGTACTTC. Protein sequence: CASSQVTAGGNHEQYF.

This clone was seen a handful of times. This specimen includes other DNA sequences encoding the same CDR3. The chain combines TRBV30 with TRBJ2-7, with D perhaps TRBD1 (6 bases). From germline, CDR1 is GTSNPN and CDR2 SVGIG (reference sequence). There are 12 residues in the CDR3. The V end lost 0 bases, the J end lost 3 bases, and 6 bases lay between the germline ends. CDR3 sequence (DNA): TGTGCCTGGAGTGTACAGGGCTACGAGCAGTACTTC. Its translation: CAWSVQGYEQYF.